The sequence of this TCR beta chain was determined in a study of cytomegalovirus exposure and HLA in healthy donors. The CDR3 consists of 13 residues. The V and J ends lost 4 bases and 8 bases, in that order; junction bases with no gene match: 8. The germline V gene has CDR1 SQVTM and CDR2 ANQGSEA. The method was immunoSEQ multiplex PCR; TCRdb's version includes in-frame clones alone and lacks a portion of them. The repertoire holds 71,000 or so clones, with approximately 94% as singletons. This sequence joins TRBV29-1 and TRBJ1-2; the match to TRBD1 covers 9 bases. Sequenced input: PBMCs. The sequence derives from a man aged 18 to 30 in good health and CMV-seropositive. The CDR3 bases are TGCAGCGTTGGGGCACAGGGGGCGATGGGCTACACCTTC. It codes for CSVGAQGAMGYTF.